Listed below are T cell receptor beta chains from one sample, sequenced in a study of radiotherapy plus CTLA-4 blockade in lung cancer. Profiling relied on immunoSEQ multiplex PCR, and the TCRdb table lists in-frame clones only, not all of them. This sample has about 110,000 clones, with more than 75% found just once. The specimen comprised peripheral blood, sampled from a patient treated with radiotherapy plus ipilimumab. The source of these receptors is a human donor with non-small cell lung cancer that progressed on radiotherapy plus ipilimumab. Some clones in this sample may be carry-over from other donors' samples. Both conserved end residues are part of each CDR3. The order of the fields is V gene, D gene, J gene, clone size, CDR3 DNA, CDR3 protein. A D gene is named only where the DNA matches it firmly. The size field is filled for only some rows; it gives once, few, many or a size class.

>TRBV7-3|.|TRBJ1-5|.
TGTGCCAGCAGCTTATTTGGTGTTCAGCCCCAGCATTTT
CASSLFGVQPQHF
>TRBV9|.|TRBJ2-4|.
TGTGCCAGCAGCGTATCTGGGGTGCTTACGTCCAAAAACATTCAGTACTTC
CASSVSGVLTSKNIQYF
>TRBV10-3|.|TRBJ1-2|few
TGTGCCATCAGTGGAACACAGGGCTCTGGCTACACCTTC
CAISGTQGSGYTF
>TRBV15|TRBD1|TRBJ2-7|.
TGTGCCACCAGCAGAAGACAGGGGCTATATTACGAGCAGTACTTC
CATSRRQGLYYEQYF
>TRBV14|.|TRBJ2-1|.
TGTGCCAGCAGCCATTGGACAGCTAGCTCCTACAATGAGCAGTTCTTC
CASSHWTASSYNEQFF
>TRBV5-1|.|TRBJ1-2|.
TGCGCCAGCAGCTTGGTAGGAGGGGCCCCAGGATATGGCTACACCTTC
CASSLVGGAPGYGYTF
>TRBV25-1|.|TRBJ2-6|.
TGTGCCAGCAGTGCCACTGGGGCCAACGTCCTGACTTTC
CASSATGANVLTF
>TRBV30|TRBD1|TRBJ2-7|.
TGTGCCTGGAGCAGGGGTCGACAGGGAATCCCCTACGAGCAGTACTTC
CAWSRGRQGIPYEQYF
>TRBV7-8|TRBD2|TRBJ2-3|.
TGTGCCAGCCAGGGACTAGCCGAAGATACGCAGTATTTT
CASQGLAEDTQYF
>TRBV19|TRBD1|TRBJ1-3|.
TGTGCCAGTACCCTCTTGGACAGGAGGAACACCATATATTTT
CASTLLDRRNTIYF
>TRBV5-1|.|TRBJ2-2|.
TGCGCCAGCAGCTTGGATAGCGTCCGCACCGGGGAGCTGTTTTTT
CASSLDSVRTGELFF
>TRBV29-1|TRBD1|TRBJ2-1|.
TGCAGCGGGGTAGACAGGGTTACTTACAATGAGCAGTTCTTC
CSGVDRVTYNEQFF
>TRBV7-2|.|TRBJ1-2|.
TGTGCCAGCAGCTTCCCAGAATATGGCTACACCTTC
CASSFPEYGYTF
>TRBV18|TRBD1|TRBJ2-2|.
TGTGCCAGCTCACCTGACAGGGTCGCGAACACCGGGGAGCTGTTTTTT
CASSPDRVANTGELFF
>TRBV29-1|.|TRBJ2-7|.
TGCAACGTCCAGTTACAGGGAGGGGAGCAGTACTTC
CNVQLQGGEQYF
>TRBV30|.|TRBJ1-4|.
TGTGCCTGGGGTACGGGGTCAGTTTCTAATGAAAAACTGTTTTTT
CAWGTGSVSNEKLFF
>TRBV7-2|.|TRBJ1-1|.
TGTGCCAGCAGCTTAGTGGGGCAGGGGTTAGAAGCTTTCTTT
CASSLVGQGLEAFF
>TRBV20-1|.|TRBJ2-7|.
TGCAGTGCTAGGAGAGATGAGCAGTACTTC
CSARRDEQYF
>TRBV10-3|.|TRBJ2-1|.
TGTGCCATCAGTGAATGGGGCACTACCACGGATGAGCAGTTCTTC
CAISEWGTTTDEQFF
>TRBV2|TRBD1|TRBJ2-7|.
TGTGCCAGCCGGACAGGGAGTAGGTACGAGCAGTACTTC
CASRTGSRYEQYF
>TRBV5-1|TRBD2|TRBJ2-3|.
TGCGCCAGCAGCTCCCCTTTGGGGGGGACAGATACGCAGTATTTT
CASSSPLGGTDTQYF
>TRBV6-6|.|TRBJ2-3|.
TGTGCCAGCAGTTCCCCTAGCACAGATACGCAGTATTTT
CASSSPSTDTQYF
>TRBV6-4|.|TRBJ2-1|.
TGTGCCAGCAGTGCAGATCAGACTAGTGGTGAGCAGTTCTTC
CASSADQTSGEQFF
>TRBV7-9|.|TRBJ2-2|few
TGTGCCAGCAGCTTATTGGTTGGCACGAACACCGGGGAGCTGTTTTTT
CASSLLVGTNTGELFF
>TRBV7-2|.|TRBJ1-2|.
TGTGCCAGCACCATTAACACCGGGGCGAACTATGGCTACACCTTC
CASTINTGANYGYTF
>TRBV5-1|.|TRBJ2-5|.
TGCGCCAGCAGCCGGGGCGAAGAGACCCAGTACTTC
CASSRGEETQYF
>TRBV7-9|TRBD2|TRBJ2-3|.
TGTGCCAGCTCCCGGGGGGGGTTCACAGATACGCAGTATTTT
CASSRGGFTDTQYF
>TRBV2|.|TRBJ1-2|.
TGTGCCAGCGAGGGATGGGGGGGCGCCAGCGACTATGGCTACACCTTC
CASEGWGGASDYGYTF
>TRBV27|.|TRBJ2-7|.
TGTGCCAGCAGTTTCGAGATTTGGGGCGAGCAGTACTTC
CASSFEIWGEQYF
>TRBV7-2|TRBD1|TRBJ1-5|.
TGTGCCAGCAGCTTCGGGACAGGTGGTCAGCCCCAGCATTTT
CASSFGTGGQPQHF
>TRBV5-1|TRBD2|TRBJ2-3|.
TGCGCCAGCAGCTTGGCCCGTAGCGGGGGGGCTGATACGCAGTATTTT
CASSLARSGGADTQYF
>TRBV29-1|TRBD2|TRBJ2-7|.
TGCAGCGTGGGGGGGTTTTCTTACGAGCAGTACTTC
CSVGGFSYEQYF
>TRBV19|TRBD2|TRBJ2-3|.
TGTGCCAGCACGACTAGCGGGGGAGCAGATACGCAGTATTTT
CASTTSGGADTQYF
>TRBV9|.|TRBJ1-6|.
TGTGCCAGCAGCGTAGTTTTCAGGGGCGGTGATTCACCCCTCCACTTT
CASSVVFRGGDSPLHF
>TRBV7-3|TRBD1|TRBJ2-2|.
TGTGCCAGCAGCTTACTAGGGACAGAGAACACCGGGGAGCTGTTTTTT
CASSLLGTENTGELFF
>TRBV25-1|.|TRBJ2-1|.
TGTGCCAGCAGTGAAATAGGGGACTCCTACAATGAGCAGTTCTTC
CASSEIGDSYNEQFF
>TRBV11-2|.|TRBJ2-2|.
TGTGCCAGCAGATTAAACACCGGGGAGCTGTTTTTT
CASRLNTGELFF
>TRBV11-2|.|TRBJ1-1|.
TGTGCCAGCAGCTTGATATTATACCTGAACACTGAAGCTTTCTTT
CASSLILYLNTEAFF
>TRBV5-6|TRBD1|TRBJ1-4|.
TGTGCCAGCATGAGGGCAGGGGGTGAAAAACTGTTTTTT
CASMRAGGEKLFF
>TRBV7-3|TRBD2|TRBJ2-2|once
TGTGCCAGCAGCTTAACCGGGACTAGCGGGGGGCCTAACACCGGGGAGCTGTTTTTT
CASSLTGTSGGPNTGELFF
>TRBV5-6|.|TRBJ1-2|.
TGTGCCAGCAGCTTCTCCGGGACGGAATATGGCTACACCTTC
CASSFSGTEYGYTF
>TRBV9|TRBD1|TRBJ2-1|.
TGTGCCAGCAGCGTAGCCCCCGGGACAGGGGGAATTGAGCAGTTCTTC
CASSVAPGTGGIEQFF
>TRBV2|.|TRBJ2-5|once
TGTGCCAGCAGTGATTTCCTACAAGCCCCCCAAGAGACCCAGTACTTC
CASSDFLQAPQETQYF
>TRBV13|TRBD2|TRBJ2-3|.
TGTGCCAGCAGCTTAGTGGGACTAGCGGGGGGCAGCACAGATACGCAGTATTTT
CASSLVGLAGGSTDTQYF
>TRBV7-9|TRBD1|TRBJ1-5|.
TGTGCCAGCAGCTCGGACAGGTTCTATAGCAATCAGCCCCAGCATTTT
CASSSDRFYSNQPQHF
>TRBV14|TRBD1|TRBJ1-2|.
TGTGCCAGCAGCCTCAGGACAGGACCGAACTATGGCTACACCTTC
CASSLRTGPNYGYTF
>TRBV18|TRBD1|TRBJ2-7|.
TGTGCCAGCTCACAGGTGGGACAGGACTACGAGCAGTACTTC
CASSQVGQDYEQYF
>TRBV28|.|TRBJ1-2|.
TGTGCCAGCCGGGACGGAACTAACTATGGCTACACCTTC
CASRDGTNYGYTF
>TRBV7-9|.|TRBJ2-5|.
TGTGCCAGCAGCTTCGGAGACGGAGGCAAGTTACAAGAGACCCAGTACTTC
CASSFGDGGKLQETQYF
>TRBV5-6|.|TRBJ1-3|.
TGTGCCAGCAGCTTGGCAGATGGAAACACCATATATTTT
CASSLADGNTIYF
>TRBV5-1|TRBD2|TRBJ2-7|.
TGCGCCAGCAGCTTACTAGCGGGGGTGAGGGAGCAGTACTTC
CASSLLAGVREQYF
>TRBV4-3|TRBD1|TRBJ1-3|.
TGCGCCAGCAGCCAAGATGTGCAGGGGGCCTCTGGAAACACCATATATTTT
CASSQDVQGASGNTIYF
>TRBV14|.|TRBJ2-5|.
TGTGCCAGCAGCCAAGAGGGGACTTGGGAAGCCGTTGAGACCCAGTACTTC
CASSQEGTWEAVETQYF
>TRBV5-4|.|TRBJ2-7|.
TGTGCCAGCAGCACGCAGGGGAGTACCTACGAGCAGTACTTC
CASSTQGSTYEQYF
>TRBV20-1|.|TRBJ1-6|.
TGCAGTGCTAGAGAGAGAGGGGCCCTCCACTTT
CSARERGALHF